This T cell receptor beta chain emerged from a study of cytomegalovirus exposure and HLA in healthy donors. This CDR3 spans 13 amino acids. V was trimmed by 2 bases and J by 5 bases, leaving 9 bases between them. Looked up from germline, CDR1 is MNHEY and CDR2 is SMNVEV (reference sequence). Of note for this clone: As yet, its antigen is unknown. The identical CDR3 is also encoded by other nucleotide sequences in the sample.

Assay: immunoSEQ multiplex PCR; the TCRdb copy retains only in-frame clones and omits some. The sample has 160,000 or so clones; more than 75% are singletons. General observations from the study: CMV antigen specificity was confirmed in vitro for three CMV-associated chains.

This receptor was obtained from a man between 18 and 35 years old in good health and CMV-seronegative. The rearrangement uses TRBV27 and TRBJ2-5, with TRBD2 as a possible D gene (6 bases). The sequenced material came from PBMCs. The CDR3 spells CASSLAGGETQYF. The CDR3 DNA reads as TGTGCCAGCAGTTTAGCCGGAGGGGAGACCCAGTACTTC.